Detailed here is one T cell receptor (beta chain). The antigen is undetermined. Sequencing was performed with immunoSEQ multiplex PCR; in TCRdb, only in-frame clones are kept and a portion is missing. The sample lists around 80,000 clones, about 91% occurring once. This record belongs to a study of PD-L1 blockade in urothelial cancer. Overall study context: From about 2014, patients received atezolizumab, given as 1,200 mg intravenously every 3 weeks. Once treatment had started, blood was analyzed at 3 weeks (second dose) and again at 6 weeks.

Germline V gives CDR1 LNHDA, CDR2 SQIVND (reference sequence). The CDR3 length is 14 residues. Trimming took off 1 base at V and 2 bases at J, with 9 bases between the two ends. Study observations and caveats: Tumor-associated TCR clones expanded more in blood at 3 weeks in patients with durable benefit.

Time point given: peripheral blood 6 weeks after treatment start. The cohort comprised individuals with locally advanced or metastatic urothelial carcinoma. The sequencing used PBMCs, collected around atezolizumab (anti-PD-L1) treatment. This chain links TRBV19 with TRBJ2-7; tentative D call: TRBD2 (5 bases). The TCR was taken from a woman of 80 years or more with urothelial cancer. The chain's CDR3 is CASSIGGLPYEQYF. The CDR3 nucleotides are TGTGCCAGTAGTATAGGTGGACTCCCCTACGAGCAGTACTTC.